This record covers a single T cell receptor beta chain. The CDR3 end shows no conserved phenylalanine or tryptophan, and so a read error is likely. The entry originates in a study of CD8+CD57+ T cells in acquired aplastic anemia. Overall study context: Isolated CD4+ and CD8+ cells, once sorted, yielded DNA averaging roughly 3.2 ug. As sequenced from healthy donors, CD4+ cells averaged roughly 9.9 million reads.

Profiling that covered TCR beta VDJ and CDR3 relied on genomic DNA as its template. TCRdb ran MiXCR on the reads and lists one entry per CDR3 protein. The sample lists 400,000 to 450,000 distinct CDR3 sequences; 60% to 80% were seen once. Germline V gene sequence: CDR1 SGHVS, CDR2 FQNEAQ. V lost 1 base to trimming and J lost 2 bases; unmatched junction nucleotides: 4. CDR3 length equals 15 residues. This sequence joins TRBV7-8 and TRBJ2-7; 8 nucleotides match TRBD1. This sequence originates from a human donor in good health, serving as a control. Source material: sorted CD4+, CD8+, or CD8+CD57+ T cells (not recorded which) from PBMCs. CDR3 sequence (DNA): TGTGCCAGCAGCTTAGGCCCAGGGGGCACCTACGAGCAGTACCTC. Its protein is CASSLGPGGTYEQYL.